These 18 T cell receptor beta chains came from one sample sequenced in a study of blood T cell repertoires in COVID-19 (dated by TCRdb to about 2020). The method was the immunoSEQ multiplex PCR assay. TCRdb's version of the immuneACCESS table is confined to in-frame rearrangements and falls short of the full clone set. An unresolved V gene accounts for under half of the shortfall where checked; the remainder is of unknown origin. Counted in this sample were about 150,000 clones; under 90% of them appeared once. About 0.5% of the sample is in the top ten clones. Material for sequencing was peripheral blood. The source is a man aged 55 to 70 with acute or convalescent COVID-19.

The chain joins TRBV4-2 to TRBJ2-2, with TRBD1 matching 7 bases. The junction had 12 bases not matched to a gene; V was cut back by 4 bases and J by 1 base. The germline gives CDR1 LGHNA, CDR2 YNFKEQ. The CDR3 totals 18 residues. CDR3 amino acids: CASSRKIGTALNTGELFF. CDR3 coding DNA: TGTGCCAGCAGCCGCAAAATCGGGACAGCCTTGAACACCGGGGAGCTGTTTTTT.

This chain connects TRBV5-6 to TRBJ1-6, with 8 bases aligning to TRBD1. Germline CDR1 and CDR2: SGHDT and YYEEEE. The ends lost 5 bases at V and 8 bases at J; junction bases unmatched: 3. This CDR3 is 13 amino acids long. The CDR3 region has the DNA TGTGCCAGCAGGGGACAGGAATATTCACCCCTCCACTTT. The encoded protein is CASRGQEYSPLHF.

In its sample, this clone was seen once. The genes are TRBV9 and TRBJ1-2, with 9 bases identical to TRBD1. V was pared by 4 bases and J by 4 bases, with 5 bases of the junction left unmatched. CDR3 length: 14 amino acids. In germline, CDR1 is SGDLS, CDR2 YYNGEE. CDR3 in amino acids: CASSPGQGPYGYTF. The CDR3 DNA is TGTGCCAGCAGCCCAGGACAGGGGCCCTATGGCTACACCTTC.

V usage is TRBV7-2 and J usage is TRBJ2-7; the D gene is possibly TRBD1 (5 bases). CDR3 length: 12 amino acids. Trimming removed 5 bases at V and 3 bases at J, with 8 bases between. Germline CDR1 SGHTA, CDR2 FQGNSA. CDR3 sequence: CASSRTRYEQYF. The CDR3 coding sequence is TGTGCCAGCAGCCGGACACGCTACGAGCAGTACTTC.

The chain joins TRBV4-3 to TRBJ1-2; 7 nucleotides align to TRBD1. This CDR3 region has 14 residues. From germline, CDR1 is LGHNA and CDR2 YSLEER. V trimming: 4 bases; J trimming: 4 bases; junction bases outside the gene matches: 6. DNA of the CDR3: TGCGCCAGCAGCCCCCCGGGACAGCCCTATGGCTACACCTTC. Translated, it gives CASSPPGQPYGYTF.

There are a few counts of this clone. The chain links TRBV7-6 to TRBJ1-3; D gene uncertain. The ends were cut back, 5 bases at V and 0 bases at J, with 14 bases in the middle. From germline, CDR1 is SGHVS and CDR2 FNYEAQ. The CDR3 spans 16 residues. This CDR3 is CASSARGLFSGNTIYF. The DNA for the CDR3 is TGTGCCAGCAGCGCTAGAGGACTTTTCTCTGGAAACACCATATATTTT.

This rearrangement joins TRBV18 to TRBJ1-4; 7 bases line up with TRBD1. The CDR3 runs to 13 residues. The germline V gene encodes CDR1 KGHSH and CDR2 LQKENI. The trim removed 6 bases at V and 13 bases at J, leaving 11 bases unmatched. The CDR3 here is CASSFDRAGGLFF. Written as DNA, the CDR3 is TGTGCCAGCTCTTTTGACAGGGCTGGAGGACTGTTTTTT.

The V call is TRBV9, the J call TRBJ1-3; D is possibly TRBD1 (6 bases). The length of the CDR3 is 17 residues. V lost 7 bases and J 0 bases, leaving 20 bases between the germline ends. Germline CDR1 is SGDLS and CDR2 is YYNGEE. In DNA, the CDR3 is TGTGCCAGCTCCCAATCACAGGGTCCCCGCTCTGGAAACACCATATATTTT. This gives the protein CASSQSQGPRSGNTIYF.

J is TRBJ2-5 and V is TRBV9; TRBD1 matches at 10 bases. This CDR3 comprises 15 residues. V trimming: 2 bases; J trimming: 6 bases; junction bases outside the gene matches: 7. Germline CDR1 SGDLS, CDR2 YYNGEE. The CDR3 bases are TGTGCCAGCAGCGTGGCCGACAGGGGGCTAAAGACCCAGTACTTC. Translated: CASSVADRGLKTQYF.

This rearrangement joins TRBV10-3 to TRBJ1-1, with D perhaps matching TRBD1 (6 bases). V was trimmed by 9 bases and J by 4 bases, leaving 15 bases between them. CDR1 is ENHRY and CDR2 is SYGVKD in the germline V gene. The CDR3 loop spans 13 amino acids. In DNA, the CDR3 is TGTGCCATATCTCGGGACATAGGCACTGAAGCTTTCTTT. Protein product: CAISRDIGTEAFF.

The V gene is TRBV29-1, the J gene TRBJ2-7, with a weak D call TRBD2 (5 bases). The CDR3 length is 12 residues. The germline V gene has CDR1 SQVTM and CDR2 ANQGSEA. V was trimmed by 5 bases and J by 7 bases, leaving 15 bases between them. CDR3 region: CSVWVGGGEQYF. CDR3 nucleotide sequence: TGCAGCGTTTGGGTTGGTGGAGGTGAGCAGTACTTC.

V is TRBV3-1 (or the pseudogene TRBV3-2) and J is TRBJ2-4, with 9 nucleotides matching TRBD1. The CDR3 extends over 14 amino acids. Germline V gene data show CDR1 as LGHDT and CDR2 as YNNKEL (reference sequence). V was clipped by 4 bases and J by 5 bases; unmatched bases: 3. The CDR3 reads CASSPRTGENIQYF. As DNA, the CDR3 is TGTGCCAGCAGCCCGCGGACAGGGGAAAACATTCAGTACTTC.

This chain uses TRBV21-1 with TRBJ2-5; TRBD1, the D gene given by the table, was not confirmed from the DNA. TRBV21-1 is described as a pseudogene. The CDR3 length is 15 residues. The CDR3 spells CASSRTAELQETQYF. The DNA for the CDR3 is TGTGCCAGCAGCAGGACAGCGGAACTGCAAGAGACCCAGTACTTC.

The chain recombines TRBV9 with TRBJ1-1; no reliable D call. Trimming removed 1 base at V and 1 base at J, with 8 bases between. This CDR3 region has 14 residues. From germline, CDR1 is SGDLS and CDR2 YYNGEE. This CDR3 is CASSVTTENTEAFF. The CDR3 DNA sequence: TGTGCCAGCAGCGTAACCACAGAGAACACTGAAGCTTTCTTT.

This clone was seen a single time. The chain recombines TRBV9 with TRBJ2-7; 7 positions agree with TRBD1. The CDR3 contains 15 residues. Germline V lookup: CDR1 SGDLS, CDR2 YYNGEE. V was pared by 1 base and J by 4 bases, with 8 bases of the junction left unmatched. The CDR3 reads CASSVTGTANYEQYF. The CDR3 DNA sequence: TGTGCCAGCAGCGTAACCGGGACAGCAAATTACGAGCAGTACTTC.

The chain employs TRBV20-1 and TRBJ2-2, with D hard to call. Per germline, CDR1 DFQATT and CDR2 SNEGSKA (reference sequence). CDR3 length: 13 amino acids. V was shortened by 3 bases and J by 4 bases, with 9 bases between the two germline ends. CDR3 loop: CSASARSTGELFF. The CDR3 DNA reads TGCAGTGCTAGTGCGCGAAGCACCGGGGAGCTGTTTTTT.

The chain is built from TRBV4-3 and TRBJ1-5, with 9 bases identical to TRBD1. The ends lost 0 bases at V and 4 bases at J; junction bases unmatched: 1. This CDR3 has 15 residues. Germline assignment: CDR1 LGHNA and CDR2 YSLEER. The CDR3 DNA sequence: TGCGCCAGCAGCCAAGACGGACAGGGGAATCAGCCCCAGCATTTT. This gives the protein CASSQDGQGNQPQHF.

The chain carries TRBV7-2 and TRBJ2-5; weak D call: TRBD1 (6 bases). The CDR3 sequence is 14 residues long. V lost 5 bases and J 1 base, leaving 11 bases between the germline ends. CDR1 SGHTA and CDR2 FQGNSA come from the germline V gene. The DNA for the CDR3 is TGTGCCAGCAGCCGCAGAGGGGGCCAAGAGACCCAGTACTTC. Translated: CASSRRGGQETQYF.